These 27 T cell receptor beta chains originate from one sample sequenced in a study of blood T cell repertoires in COVID-19. Generated by immunoSEQ multiplex PCR, the TCRdb table keeps only in-frame clones and is missing some. This sample has 390,000 or so clones, with more than 80% found just once. The sequenced sample was PBMCs or T cells enriched from blood (not recorded which). Receptors were obtained from a man younger than 35 who had recovered from COVID-19.

V usage is TRBV5-1 and J usage is TRBJ2-5; no clear D. Germline V CDR1 and CDR2: SGHRS, YFSETQ. The CDR3 sequence is 13 residues long. The germline V and J ends were trimmed by 4 bases and 3 bases, with 10 bases remaining between them. CDR3 in amino acids: CASSNLEKETQYF. CDR3 bases: TGCGCCAGCAGCAATCTCGAGAAAGAGACCCAGTACTTC.

The chain employs TRBV30 and TRBJ1-1; 7 bases are shared with TRBD1. Germline trimming cut 4 bases from V and 2 bases from J; bases unmatched to any gene: 1. The CDR3 is made up of 12 amino acids. Germline V CDR1 and CDR2: GTSNPN, SVGIG (reference sequence). Written as DNA, the CDR3 is TGTGCCTGGATAGGGGGCAACACTGAAGCTTTCTTT. Its protein is CAWIGGNTEAFF.

The chain carries TRBV3-1 (or the pseudogene TRBV3-2) and TRBJ1-2; possibly TRBD1 for D (5 bases). The germline V gene has CDR1 LGHDT and CDR2 YNNKEL (reference sequence). V lost 1 base and J lost 8, with 20 bases in between. The CDR3 consists of 16 residues. The CDR3, as DNA: TGTGCCAGCAGCCAAGCAGGCCAGGGATTGGGCACGGGCTACACCTTC. It yields the protein CASSQAGQGLGTGYTF.

The chain carries TRBV6-5 and TRBJ1-4, with no clear D. This CDR3 contains 12 residues. The germline V gene has CDR1 MNHEY and CDR2 SVGAGI. The V and J ends lost 5 bases and 8 bases respectively, with 9 bases between them. DNA for the CDR3: TGTGCCAGCAGTCCCCAATCCGAAAAACTGTTTTTT. Amino acid sequence: CASSPQSEKLFF.

The chain has TRBV6-2 or TRBV6-3 and TRBJ1-5, with D tentatively TRBD1 (5 bases). This CDR3 contains 18 residues. The germline V and J ends were trimmed by 0 bases and 5 bases, with 20 bases remaining between them. Germline V gives CDR1 MNHEY, CDR2 SVGEGT. CDR3 DNA sequence: TGTGCCAGCAGTTACTCGACGTCCAAAGGAGGGACCGATCAGCCCCAGCATTTT. Its translation is CASSYSTSKGGTDQPQHF.

V usage is TRBV5-4 and J usage is TRBJ1-2; D is possibly TRBD1 (5 bases). From germline, CDR1 is SGHNT and CDR2 YYREEE (reference sequence). CDR3 length equals 15 residues. Trimming removed 3 bases at V and 1 base at J, with 13 bases between. The CDR3 DNA is TGTGCCAGCAGCTCCCCGACAGACGATAACTATGGCTACACCTTC. It encodes CASSSPTDDNYGYTF. The complete variable domain, with remaining parts taken from reference TRBV5-4 and TRBJ1-2, reads ETGVTQSPTHLIKTRGQQVTLRCSSQSGHNTVSWYQQALGQGPQFIFQYYREEENGRGNFPPRFSGLQFPNYSSELNVNALELDDSALYLCASSSPTDDNYGYTFGSGTRLTVV.

CDR3 sequence: CASSLRWGQFVNTEAFF. The CDR3 DNA follows: TGTGCCAGCAGCTTGCGTTGGGGACAGTTCGTGAACACTGAAGCTTTCTTT. The V gene is TRBV5-4, the J gene TRBJ1-1; 7 bases match TRBD1. J lost 0 bases, V lost 1 base, and 9 bases had no gene match. The V gene's germline CDR1 is SGHNT and CDR2 YYREEE (reference sequence). This CDR3 comprises 17 residues.

The chain combines TRBV28 with TRBJ1-2; the D gene is possibly TRBD1 (5 bases). The CDR3 consists of 15 residues. Trimming took off 7 bases at V and 4 bases at J, with 19 bases between the two ends. CDR1 is MDHEN, CDR2 SYDVKM, per germline. The CDR3 bases are TGTGCCAGCAACATAGGGCAGGGAACGGCCTATGGCTACACCTTC. Amino acid sequence: CASNIGQGTAYGYTF.

The chain carries TRBV4-3 and TRBJ1-1, with D hard to call. The V end was cut by 0 bases, the J end by 0 bases, with 11 bases between. The CDR3 is 16 amino acids. Looked up from germline, CDR1 is LGHNA and CDR2 is YSLEER. In DNA, the CDR3 is TGCGCCAGCAGCCAAGATAGCTCAGTTATGAACACTGAAGCTTTCTTT. Amino acid sequence: CASSQDSSVMNTEAFF.

V gene TRBV4-1 combines with J gene TRBJ1-2, with 9 bases lining up with TRBD1. The J segment lost 7 bases and the V segment lost 1 base, leaving 4 bases of the junction unmatched. This CDR3 region has 14 residues. Germline V gene sequence: CDR1 MGHRA, CDR2 YSYEKL. Here the CDR3 reads CASSQAGTGSGYTF. Here the CDR3 DNA reads TGCGCCAGCAGCCAAGCAGGGACAGGGTCTGGCTACACCTTC.

The chain links TRBV19 to TRBJ2-1; TRBD2 might be the D (6 bases). V lost 4 bases to trimming and J lost 0 bases, with 10 bases between them. There are 15 residues in the CDR3. Germline CDR1 reads LNHDA; CDR2 reads SQIVND (reference sequence). For the CDR3, the DNA is TGTGCCAGTAGTACTCGGACTACCTCCTACAATGAGCAGTTCTTC. As protein: CASSTRTTSYNEQFF. The variable domain in full, completed from reference TRBV19 and TRBJ2-1, reads DGGITQSPKYLFRKEGQNVTLSCEQNLNHDAMYWYRQDPGQGLRLIYYSQIVNDFQKGDIAEGYSVSREKKESFPLTVTSAQKNPTAFYLCASSTRTTSYNEQFFGPGTRLTVL.

The J gene is TRBJ1-1, the V gene TRBV4-1; D perhaps matches TRBD1 (6 bases). The CDR3 extends over 14 amino acids. V was clipped by 4 bases and J by 1 base, with 10 bases between them. Germline V gene sequence: CDR1 MGHRA, CDR2 YSYEKL. CDR3 DNA sequence: TGCGCCAGCAGCCGAGCGACAGGGAACACTGAAGCTTTCTTT. This translates into CASSRATGNTEAFF.

As concerns this clone: The same CDR3 is also encoded by other DNA sequences in this sample. The chain links TRBV5-1 to TRBJ2-2; D might be TRBD2 (6 bases). The CDR3 has 14 residues. V was pared by 0 bases and J by 5 bases, with 8 bases between. CDR1 and CDR2 (germline): SGHRS, YFSETQ. CDR3 loop: CASSLAGVTGELFF. Here the CDR3 DNA reads TGCGCCAGCAGCTTGGCGGGGGTTACCGGGGAGCTGTTTTTT.

The J gene is TRBJ2-7, the V gene TRBV23-1; D possibly corresponds to TRBD1 (6 bases). TRBV23-1 has ORF status, its function being uncertain. The CDR3 loop spans 15 amino acids. Trimming removed 1 base from V and 1 base from J, with 11 bases in between. The CDR3, as DNA: TGCGCCAGCAGTCAATTAACAGGGAATTCCTACGAGCAGTACTTC. Translating it yields CASSQLTGNSYEQYF.

The gene calls are TRBV28 and TRBJ2-1, with no clear D. CDR3 length equals 19 residues. Germline V gene data show CDR1 as MDHEN and CDR2 as SYDVKM. Trimming left V 7 bases short and J 4 bases short, with 29 bases between. For the CDR3, the DNA is TGTGCCAGCATTCCGCTCAACCAAGTATCTATTCTGAGATACAATGAGCAGTTCTTC. Translation: CASIPLNQVSILRYNEQFF.

The rearrangement joins TRBV6-2 or TRBV6-3 to TRBJ2-1; TRBD1 agrees at 9 bases. Germline V gives CDR1 MNHEY, CDR2 SVGEGT. With 3 bases clipped from V and 14 bases from J, the junction kept 5 bases outside the gene matches. CDR3 length equals 12 residues. The CDR3 DNA reads TGTGCCAGCAGTTATCAACGACAGGGGGAGTTCTTC. It encodes CASSYQRQGEFF.

This rearrangement joins TRBV6-1 to TRBJ2-1; D might be TRBD1 (5 bases). The germline V gene encodes CDR1 MNHNS and CDR2 SASEGT. V lost 1 base, J lost 8 bases, and 18 bases lay in between. The CDR3 totals 16 residues. CDR3 bases: TGTGCCAGCAGTGAAGGCTCCAGGGCAGGGCGCCATGAGCAGTTCTTC. Translated: CASSEGSRAGRHEQFF.

This chain joins TRBV7-2 and TRBJ1-2; possibly TRBD1 for D (6 bases). The CDR3 runs to 15 residues. V lost 1 base and J lost 6, with 15 bases in between. Looked up from germline, CDR1 is SGHTA and CDR2 is FQGNSA. The CDR3 DNA reads as TGTGCCAGCAGCTTAGACGGGGGGCGCCGACATGGCTACACCTTC. This sequence encodes CASSLDGGRRHGYTF.

The sample holds one count of this clone. This chain links TRBV27 with TRBJ1-5; D might be TRBD1 (6 bases). The V and J ends lost 0 bases and 3 bases respectively, with 15 bases between them. This CDR3 spans 17 amino acids. The germline CDR1 and CDR2 sequences are MNHEY and SMNVEV (reference sequence). The CDR3 protein is CASSLSLPTGINQPQHF. The CDR3 region has the DNA TGTGCCAGCAGTTTATCCCTTCCCACAGGGATCAATCAGCCCCAGCATTTT.

The chain combines TRBV6-5 with TRBJ1-5; 8 bases agree with TRBD1. V lost 6 bases to trimming and J lost 3 bases; unmatched junction nucleotides: 1. CDR1 and CDR2 (germline): MNHEY, SVGAGI. CDR3 length: 13 residues. The CDR3 sequence: CASRTGVNQPQHF. Here the CDR3 DNA reads TGTGCCAGCAGGACAGGGGTCAATCAGCCCCAGCATTTT.

This chain links TRBV9 with TRBJ2-1, with 12 nucleotides matching TRBD2. CDR1 is SGDLS, CDR2 YYNGEE, per germline. Trimming cost V 4 bases and J 8 bases; bases outside gene matches: 10. This CDR3 has 16 residues. The CDR3 loop is CASSSRLAGVSHEQFF. CDR3 DNA: TGTGCCAGCAGCTCGAGACTAGCGGGGGTCTCTCATGAGCAGTTCTTC.

The CDR3 DNA reads TGTGCCAGCAGTGCAACCGGGACTAGTGATTCCTACGAGCAGTACTTC. Translating gives CASSATGTSDSYEQYF. This chain connects TRBV2 to TRBJ2-7, with 8 bases lining up with TRBD2. Germline CDR1 and CDR2: SNHLY and FYNNEI. The length of the CDR3 is 16 residues. Trimming at V came to 4 bases and at J to 1 base, leaving 9 bases not matched to a gene. The full variable domain, with the rest looked up from reference TRBV2 and TRBJ2-7, is EPEVTQTPSHQVTQMGQEVILRCVPISNHLYFYWYRQILGQKVEFLVSFYNNEISEKSEIFDDQFSVERPDGSNFTLKIRSTKLEDSAMYFCASSATGTSDSYEQYFGPGTRLTVT.

In this sample, this clone turned up a few times. The J gene is TRBJ1-1, the V gene TRBV2; TRBD1 might be the D (5 bases). CDR1 is SNHLY and CDR2 is FYNNEI in the germline V gene. The CDR3 is 14 amino acids. The germline V and J ends were trimmed by 6 bases and 1 base, with 12 bases remaining between them. CDR3 region: CASSGGTGNTEAFF. The CDR3 nucleotides read TGTGCCAGCAGCGGGGGGACTGGGAACACTGAAGCTTTCTTT. Complete variable domain (other parts from reference TRBV2 and TRBJ1-1): EPEVTQTPSHQVTQMGQEVILRCVPISNHLYFYWYRQILGQKVEFLVSFYNNEISEKSEIFDDQFSVERPDGSNFTLKIRSTKLEDSAMYFCASSGGTGNTEAFFGQGTRLTVV.

The rearrangement links TRBV6-1 to TRBJ1-2; TRBD1 might be the D (5 bases). This CDR3 contains 16 residues. Germline-derived CDR1 and CDR2 are MNHNS and SASEGT. Trimming cost V 1 base and J 4 bases, with 16 bases left between them. Here the CDR3 reads CASSEGTPPNLYGYTF. In DNA form, the CDR3 reads TGTGCCAGCAGTGAAGGGACACCTCCCAACCTCTATGGCTACACCTTC.

The chain carries TRBV4-2 and TRBJ1-4; 7 positions agree with TRBD1. Germline-derived CDR1 and CDR2 are LGHNA and YNFKEQ. Trimming removed 4 bases from V and 3 bases from J; junction bases left unmatched: 8. The CDR3 loop spans 16 amino acids. The chain's CDR3 is CASSRVQQGSNEKLFF. CDR3 nucleotides: TGTGCCAGCAGCCGGGTCCAACAGGGGTCTAATGAAAAACTGTTTTTT.

CDR3 nucleotide sequence: TGTGCCAGCAGCCGGTTAGCGGGAGGGAAGAGCTCCTATAATTCACCCCTCCACTTT. Translation: CASSRLAGGKSSYNSPLHF. The V call is TRBV11-2, the J call TRBJ1-6; D ambiguous. The germline V gene encodes CDR1 SGHAT and CDR2 FQNNGV. Between the trimmed V and J ends, which lost 5 bases and 0 bases, there was a span of 20 bases. The CDR3 length is 19 residues.

The chain joins TRBV7-8 to TRBJ1-5; no firm D call. Trimming removed 3 bases at V and 3 bases at J, with 9 bases between. The CDR3 spans 14 residues. Per the germline V gene, CDR1 is SGHVS and CDR2 is FQNEAQ. The CDR3 loop reads CASSFGVYNQPQHF. CDR3 nucleotides: TGTGCCAGCAGCTTCGGGGTATACAATCAGCCCCAGCATTTT.